This TCR beta chain was identified in a study of T cells in Graves' hyperthyroidism and ophthalmopathy. TCR beta CDR3 region amplification was performed from RNA transcripts. The HTBI primer set drove a first-round RT-PCR of the TCR CDR3. MiXCR, applied by TCRdb to the multiplex PCR reads, yields one record per CDR3 protein. The repertoire consists of over 250,000 distinct CDR3 sequences, with about an eighth occurring once and the leading ten covering 34%. The ends lost 4 bases at V and 0 bases at J; junction bases unmatched: 10. CDR1 and CDR2 (germline): LGHDT, YNNKEL (reference sequence). There are 18 residues in the CDR3. From more than 9.5 ml of fresh peripheral blood, PBMCs were isolated. This clonotype was observed a handful of times.

The rearrangement links TRBV3-1 to TRBJ2-4; TRBD2 matches at 9 bases. The TCR sequence derives from a woman between 35 and 50 years old with Graves' ophthalmopathy. The sample taken for sequencing was blood. CDR3 protein: CASSPTSGGTLAKNIQYF. CDR3 DNA sequence: TGTGCCAGCAGCCCGACTAGCGGTGGAACACTAGCCAAAAACATTCAGTACTTC.